The present T cell receptor (beta chain) was sequenced within a study of OX40 agonist ivuxolimab in advanced cancers. As for the study in general: Mean age approximately 59 years, range about 20 to 79; approximately 80% male. Of the patients, three showed partial responses, one with hepatocellular carcinoma and two with cutaneous melanoma.

The CDR3 sequence is 15 residues long. Trimming at V came to 5 bases and at J to 5 bases, leaving 9 bases not matched to a gene. Germline values: CDR1 SGHTA, CDR2 FQGNSA. Anyone with autoimmune disease history or systemic immunosuppression was excluded. Study-wide results and caveats: Nonresponders, in some cases, also had low normalized T-cell clonal expansion.

Repertoires were generated with immunoSEQ multiplex PCR, while TCRdb's copy carries only in-frame clones and drops some. The profile shows some 45,000 clones, around 88% of them singletons. Notes on this clone: The antigen remains undetermined.

The sample was CD4+ or CD8+ T cells sorted from blood, taken in a trial of the OX40 agonist ivuxolimab. This receptor was obtained from an adult with an advanced solid tumor such as melanoma, head and neck, liver or kidney cancer. The chain employs TRBV7-2 and TRBJ2-7; 10 bases line up with TRBD2. The CDR3 nucleotides are TGTGCCAGCAGCCCGGGGGCACTAGCGGGGCACGAGCAGTACTTC. Translating gives CASSPGALAGHEQYF.